The sequence of this T cell receptor (beta chain) was determined in a study of T cell repertoires in cytomegalovirus infection. The overall study: CMV infection and matching HLA type were both indicated by public TCR beta signatures.

One entry per CDR3 protein, called by TCRdb with MiXCR from the reads. There are approximately 750,000 distinct CDR3 sequences in the sample; 35% occur only once, and around 3% lies in the top ten. The source of this sequence is a human donor in good health (CMV status not recorded). Some clones in this sample may be carry-over from other donors' samples. Sequenced input: PBMCs.

The CDR3 nucleotides read TGTGCCAGCAGTTTAGCCCACCGGGGCGGTGAAAAACTGTTTTTT. Protein product: CASSLAHRGGEKLFF. The chain is built from TRBV28 and TRBJ1-4; TRBD1 is a possible D gene (5 bases). Germline V gene lookup returns CDR1 MDHEN and CDR2 SYDVKM. Trimming left V 2 bases short and J 7 bases short, with 14 bases between. The CDR3 contains 15 residues. The entire variable domain, with the rest obtained from reference TRBV28 and TRBJ1-4, is as follows: DVKVTQSSRYLVKRTGEKVFLECVQDMDHENMFWYRQDPGLGLRLIYFSYDVKMKEKGDIPEGYSVSREKKERFSLILESASTNQTSMYLCASSLAHRGGEKLFFGSGTQLSVL.